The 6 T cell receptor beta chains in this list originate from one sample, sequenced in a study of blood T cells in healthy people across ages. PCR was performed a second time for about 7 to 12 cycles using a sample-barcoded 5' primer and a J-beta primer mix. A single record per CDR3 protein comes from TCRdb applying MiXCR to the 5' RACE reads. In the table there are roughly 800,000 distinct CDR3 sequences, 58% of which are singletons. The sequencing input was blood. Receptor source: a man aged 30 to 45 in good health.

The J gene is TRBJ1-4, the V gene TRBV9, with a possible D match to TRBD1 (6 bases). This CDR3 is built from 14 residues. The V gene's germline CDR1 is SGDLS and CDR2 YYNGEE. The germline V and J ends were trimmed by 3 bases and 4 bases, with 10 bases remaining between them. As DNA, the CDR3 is TGTGCCAGCAGCGAGACAGGACTTAATGAAAAACTGTTTTTT. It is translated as CASSETGLNEKLFF.

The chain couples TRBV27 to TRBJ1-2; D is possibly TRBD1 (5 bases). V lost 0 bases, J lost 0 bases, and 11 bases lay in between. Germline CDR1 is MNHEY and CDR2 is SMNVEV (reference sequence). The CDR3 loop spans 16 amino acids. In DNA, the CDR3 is TGTGCCAGCAGTTTATCAGGGGAATCTTCTAACTATGGCTACACCTTC. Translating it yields CASSLSGESSNYGYTF.

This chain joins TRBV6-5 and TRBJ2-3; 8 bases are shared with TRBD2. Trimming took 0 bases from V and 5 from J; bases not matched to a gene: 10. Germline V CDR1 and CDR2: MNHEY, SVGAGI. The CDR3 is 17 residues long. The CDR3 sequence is CASSYSSVAGGLDTQYF. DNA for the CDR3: TGTGCCAGCAGTTACTCGAGTGTGGCGGGAGGTCTAGATACGCAGTATTTT.

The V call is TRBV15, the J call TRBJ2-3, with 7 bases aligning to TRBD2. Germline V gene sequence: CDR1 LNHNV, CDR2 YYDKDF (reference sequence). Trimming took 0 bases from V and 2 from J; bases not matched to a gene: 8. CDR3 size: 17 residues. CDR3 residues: CATSRDRGGRDTDTQYF. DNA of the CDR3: TGTGCCACCAGCAGAGATCGTGGAGGGAGGGACACAGATACGCAGTATTTT. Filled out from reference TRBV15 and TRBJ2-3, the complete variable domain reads DAMVIQNPRYQVTQFGKPVTLSCSQTLNHNVMYWYQQKSSQAPKLLFHYYDKDFNNEADTPDNFQSRRPNTSFCFLDIRSPGLGDTAMYLCATSRDRGGRDTDTQYFGPGTRLTVL.

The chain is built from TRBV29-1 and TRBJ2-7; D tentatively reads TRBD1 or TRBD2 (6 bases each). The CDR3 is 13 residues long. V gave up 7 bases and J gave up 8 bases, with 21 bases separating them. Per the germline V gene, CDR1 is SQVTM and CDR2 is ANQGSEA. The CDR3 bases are TGCAGCGCTGCGGACAGTATAGCGGTGAAGCAGTACTTC. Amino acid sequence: CSAADSIAVKQYF.

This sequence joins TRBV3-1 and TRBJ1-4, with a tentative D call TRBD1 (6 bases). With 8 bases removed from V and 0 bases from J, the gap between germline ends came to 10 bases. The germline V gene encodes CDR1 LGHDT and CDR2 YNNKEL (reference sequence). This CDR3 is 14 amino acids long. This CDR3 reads CASGRTATNEKLFF. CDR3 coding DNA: TGTGCCAGCGGCCGGACAGCAACTAATGAAAAACTGTTTTTT.